This paragraph reports one T cell receptor (beta chain). Germline V gene lookup returns CDR1 GTSNPN and CDR2 SVGIG (reference sequence). This CDR3 has 10 residues. V was shortened by 8 bases and J by 3 bases, with 6 bases between the two germline ends. The sample originates from a study of T cell changes during pregnancy in multiple sclerosis. Assay: immunoSEQ multiplex PCR; the TCRdb copy retains only in-frame clones and omits some. This sample has about 110,000 clones, with approximately 89% found just once. This clonotype was obtained from a female donor with multiple sclerosis, enrolled in a pregnancy study. Sequenced here: peripheral blood, sampled after pregnancy. V gene TRBV30 combines with J gene TRBJ2-3; TRBD2 might be the D (5 bases). The CDR3 region is CARGTDTQYF. The CDR3 coding sequence is TGTGCCCGAGGGACAGATACGCAGTATTTT.